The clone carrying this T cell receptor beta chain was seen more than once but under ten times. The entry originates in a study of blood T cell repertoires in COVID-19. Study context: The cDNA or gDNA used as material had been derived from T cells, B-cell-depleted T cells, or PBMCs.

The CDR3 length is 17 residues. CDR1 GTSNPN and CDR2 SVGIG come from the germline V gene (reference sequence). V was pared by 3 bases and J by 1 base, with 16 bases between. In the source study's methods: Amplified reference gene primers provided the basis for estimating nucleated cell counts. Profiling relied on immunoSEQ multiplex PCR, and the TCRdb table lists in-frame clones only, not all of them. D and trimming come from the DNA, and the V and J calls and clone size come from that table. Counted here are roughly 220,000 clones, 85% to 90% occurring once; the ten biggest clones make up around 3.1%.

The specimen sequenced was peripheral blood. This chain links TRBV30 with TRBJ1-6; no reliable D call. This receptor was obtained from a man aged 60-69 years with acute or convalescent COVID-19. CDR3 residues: CAWSGRGGGSYNSPLHF. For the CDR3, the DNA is TGTGCCTGGAGCGGCCGAGGCGGAGGTTCCTATAATTCACCCCTCCACTTT.